The rows below give T cell receptor beta chains drawn from one sample of a study of shared T cell receptors in the human thymus. Using immunoSEQ multiplex PCR, the repertoire was profiled, and TCRdb retains in-frame clones only, with some absent. The table has approximately 730,000 clones, 70% to 90% seen once; the top ten hold around 0.0094%. This same sample was also taken into another study, of human thymus T cells.

The sample taken for sequencing was thymocytes. The receptors come from a girl under three years old with a congenital heart defect. Both conserved end residues are part of each CDR3. D genes are given only for firm matches. Size values are once, few and many counts, or a class for expanded clones, and some rows have none.

V gene	J gene	clone size	D gene	CDR3 length	CDR3 DNA	CDR3 protein
TRBV6-5	TRBJ1-2	.	.	12	TGTGCCAGCATGGGGGCAGACTATGGCTACACCTTC	CASMGADYGYTF
TRBV27	TRBJ2-5	.	.	18	TGTGCCAGCAGTTTCCGAGGGGGACCCGTAAATTACCAAGAGACCCAGTACTTC	CASSFRGGPVNYQETQYF
TRBV9	TRBJ1-2	.	.	19	TGTGCCAGCAGCGTAGAAGGTTGGGTCCCAGGGGTTAACGATAATGGCTACACCTTC	CASSVEGWVPGVNDNGYTF
TRBV7-7	TRBJ2-2	.	.	20	TGTGCTAGCAGCTTAGAGTATATGGGCAGAGTAGGATCGAACACCGGGGAGCTGTTTTTT	CASSLEYMGRVGSNTGELFF
TRBV14	TRBJ1-2	.	.	14	TGTGCCAGCAGCCAAGGTTTAACCCCGGGGGGCTACACCTTC	CASSQGLTPGGYTF
TRBV28	TRBJ2-1	.	TRBD2	18	TGTGCCAGCAGTTTCCGTCTAGCGGGGGGCAACACCTACAATGAGCAGTTCTTC	CASSFRLAGGNTYNEQFF
TRBV9	TRBJ1-3	.	.	16	TGTGCCAGCAGCGTAGCTACGCGGGGAACTGGAAACACCATATATTTT	CASSVATRGTGNTIYF
TRBV7-2	TRBJ2-5	.	TRBD2	15	TGTGCCAGCAGCTTAGGGCGGGGGGTCCAAGAGACCCAGTACTTC	CASSLGRGVQETQYF
TRBV15	TRBJ2-1	.	TRBD2	20	TGTGCCACCAGCAGAGATCCCGCTAGCGGGGGGGCATCCCTTTACAATGAGCAGTTCTTC	CATSRDPASGGASLYNEQFF
TRBV28	TRBJ2-1	.	TRBD2	15	TGTGCCAGCAGCCCGGTGGCTAGCGGGGCCAATGAGCAGTTCTTC	CASSPVASGANEQFF
TRBV13	TRBJ2-7	.	.	15	TGTGCCAGCAGCCCGCGGCAGGGCCTTAGCTACGAGCAGTACTTC	CASSPRQGLSYEQYF
TRBV7-2	TRBJ2-5	.	TRBD1	16	TGTGCCAGCAGCTCCCCGGACAGGGACCAAATCGAGACCCAGTACTTC	CASSSPDRDQIETQYF
TRBV29-1	TRBJ1-5	.	.	14	TGCAGCGTTGGGGGGGGGCCGTACAATCAGCCCCAGCATTTT	CSVGGGPYNQPQHF
TRBV9	TRBJ1-6	.	.	14	TGTGCCAGCAGCGTAGGAGTGGATAATTCACCCCTCCACTTT	CASSVGVDNSPLHF
TRBV5-8	TRBJ2-2	.	.	11	TGTGCCAGCAGCCCCCGCGGGGAGCTGTTTTTT	CASSPRGELFF
TRBV25-1	TRBJ1-2	.	TRBD1	15	TGTGCCAGCAGTGAATGGGACAGGGGAGGATATGGCTACACCTTC	CASSEWDRGGYGYTF
TRBV5-6	TRBJ1-2	.	TRBD1	15	TGTGCCAGCAGCCCGGGACAGCCACCACTCTATGGCTACACCTTC	CASSPGQPPLYGYTF
TRBV4-1	TRBJ2-7	.	.	22	TGCGCCAGCAGCCAAGATGGTCATCCTACAGCCGGTTCAGGGCAAATCTCCTACGAGCAGTACTTC	CASSQDGHPTAGSGQISYEQYF
TRBV2	TRBJ1-1	.	.	11	TGTGCCAGCAGTTACAGGGTTGAAGCTTTCTTT	CASSYRVEAFF
TRBV9	TRBJ2-1	.	TRBD2	17	TGTGCCAGCAGCGCAGGCCCAGTTAGCGGGTACTACAATGAGCAGTTCTTC	CASSAGPVSGYYNEQFF
TRBV20-1	TRBJ1-5	once	.	11	TGCAGTGCTAGAACTGATCAGCCCCAGCATTTT	CSARTDQPQHF
TRBV19	TRBJ1-2	.	.	16	TGTGCCAGTAGTACCCTCTGGGAGGGAACCAACTATGGCTACACCTTC	CASSTLWEGTNYGYTF
TRBV19	TRBJ1-2	.	TRBD1	13	TGTGCCAGTAGCCCAGACAGGGACTATGGCTACACCTTC	CASSPDRDYGYTF
TRBV5-4	TRBJ2-2	.	.	16	TGTGCCAGCAGCCGCCCACTACCTAATAACACCGGGGAGCTGTTTTTT	CASSRPLPNNTGELFF
TRBV10-2	TRBJ1-2	.	.	14	TGCGCCAGCGGGGGAAAGGGGAGGTTTCATGGCTACACCTTC	CASGGKGRFHGYTF
TRBV5-1	TRBJ2-5	few	.	13	TGCGCCAGCAGCTCGACGGGGGAAGAGACCCAGTACTTC	CASSSTGEETQYF
TRBV7-2	TRBJ1-1	.	.	16	TGTGCCAGCAGCTCAGCGGACACAGGGTGGAACACTGAAGCTTTCTTT	CASSSADTGWNTEAFF
TRBV2	TRBJ2-7	.	TRBD1	17	TGTGCCAGCAGTAGGGGACAGGAAAATACCCGCAACTACGAGCAGTACTTC	CASSRGQENTRNYEQYF
TRBV12-5	TRBJ1-2	.	TRBD1	16	TGTGCTAGTGGACGTCCGGGACAGGGCATTTACTATGGCTACACCTTC	CASGRPGQGIYYGYTF
TRBV12-5	TRBJ2-3	few	TRBD1	17	TGTGCTAGTGGTTTCAAACCTCCCGGGACAGGGCCAGATACGCAGTATTTT	CASGFKPPGTGPDTQYF
TRBV29-1	TRBJ2-5	.	TRBD2	17	TGCAGCGTTGAAGATCGGAGAAGCGGGGGAACCCAAGAGACCCAGTACTTC	CSVEDRRSGGTQETQYF
TRBV11-2	TRBJ2-7	.	.	12	TGTGCCAGCAGCTTAGATTCGGGGAGGCAGTACTTC	CASSLDSGRQYF
TRBV14	TRBJ1-1	.	TRBD1	13	TGTGCCAGCAGCCAACAACAGGGGGCCAAAGCTTTCTTT	CASSQQQGAKAFF
TRBV7-2	TRBJ2-5	once	TRBD2	16	TGTGCCAGCATGAAGCGGGGGGCGGAATTCCAAGAGACCCAGTACTTC	CASMKRGAEFQETQYF
TRBV5-4	TRBJ1-2	.	.	16	TGTGCCAGCAGCGTGACTGCCCACTGGCGGGGCCATGGCTACACCTTC	CASSVTAHWRGHGYTF
TRBV5-1	TRBJ2-7	once	TRBD2	17	TGCGCCAGCAGCTTCGACCCTCCTAGCGGGCGATCCTACGAGCAGTACTTC	CASSFDPPSGRSYEQYF
TRBV4-1	TRBJ2-7	.	TRBD1	18	TGCGCCAGCAGCCAAGAGCTCCCGCCGGGACAGAACTCCTACGAGCAGTACTTC	CASSQELPPGQNSYEQYF
TRBV5-8	TRBJ1-2	.	.	17	TGTGCCAGCAGCTTTGGGGTCACAGGGCTCCAGGATGGTGGCTACACCTTC	CASSFGVTGLQDGGYTF
TRBV30	TRBJ2-3	.	.	16	TGTGCCTGGAGTCCCAATGGGGCGGACCGGCATAGTACGCAGTATTTT	CAWSPNGADRHSTQYF
TRBV7-2	TRBJ2-7	.	.	15	TGTGCCAGCAGCTTAGCCCAGCAGGGTAGGTACGAGCAGTACTTC	CASSLAQQGRYEQYF
TRBV28	TRBJ1-4	.	.	14	TGTGCCAGCATCCGACAGGAACCTAATGAAAAACTGTTTTTT	CASIRQEPNEKLFF
TRBV30	TRBJ2-5	.	TRBD2	17	TGTGCCTGGACCCAACCCTCTAGCGGGGGCCACCAAGAGACCCAGTACTTC	CAWTQPSSGGHQETQYF